Below are 15 T cell receptor beta chains sequenced from a single sample in a study of cytomegalovirus exposure and HLA in healthy donors. The PCR contained 60 Vbeta and 13 Jbeta primers. Generated by immunoSEQ multiplex PCR, the TCRdb table keeps only in-frame clones and is missing some. The sample shows over 75,000 clones, 82% of them seen only once. The source material was PBMCs. The receptors here all came from a man in his thirties or forties in good health and CMV-seropositive.

The chain couples TRBV11-3 to TRBJ2-3, with TRBD2 matching 9 bases. V trimming: 2 bases; J trimming: 3 bases; junction bases outside the gene matches: 6. CDR3 length equals 16 residues. Germline loops: CDR1 SGHNT, CDR2 YENEEA. CDR3 in DNA: TGTGCCAGCAGCTTATCGACTAGCGGTGGGACAGATACGCAGTATTTT. Translation gives CASSLSTSGGTDTQYF.

The chain carries TRBV6-6 and TRBJ1-5; D is unclear. Germline V CDR1 and CDR2: MNHNY, SVGAGI (reference sequence). Between the trimmed V and J ends, which lost 5 bases and 3 bases, there was a span of 5 bases. The CDR3 loop spans 12 amino acids. Here the CDR3 reads CASSGHNQPQHF. The CDR3 region has the DNA TGTGCCAGCAGTGGGCACAATCAGCCCCAGCATTTT.

The chain employs TRBV7-8 and TRBJ2-1, with a tentative D call TRBD2 (7 bases). Trimming stripped 1 base from V and 0 bases from J, with 13 bases between. There are 17 residues in the CDR3. Germline loops: CDR1 SGHVS, CDR2 FQNEAQ. In DNA, the CDR3 is TGTGCCAGCAGCTTAGGTCGGGGGGCGTCCTCCTACAATGAGCAGTTCTTC. Its translation: CASSLGRGASSYNEQFF.

This clone came up once. The chain has TRBV29-1 and TRBJ1-1; possibly TRBD1 for D (6 bases). Germline V gene data show CDR1 as SQVTM and CDR2 as ANQGSEA. CDR3 size: 12 residues. V lost 7 bases, J lost 0 bases, and 9 bases lay in between. This chain's CDR3 is CSAGQMNTEAFF. In DNA form, the CDR3 reads TGCAGCGCCGGACAGATGAACACTGAAGCTTTCTTT.

V and J are TRBV19 and TRBJ2-3; 10 nucleotides match TRBD1. The V gene end was trimmed by 6 bases and the J gene end by 3 bases; junction bases not matched to a gene: 3. CDR3 size: 14 residues. Germline CDR1 reads LNHDA; CDR2 reads SQIVND (reference sequence). The CDR3 bases are TGTGCCAGTAGCCCGGGACAGGGGACAGATACGCAGTATTTT. This gives the protein CASSPGQGTDTQYF. Drawing the rest from reference TRBV19 and TRBJ2-3, the complete variable domain is DGGITQSPKYLFRKEGQNVTLSCEQNLNHDAMYWYRQDPGQGLRLIYYSQIVNDFQKGDIAEGYSVSREKKESFPLTVTSAQKNPTAFYLCASSPGQGTDTQYFGPGTRLTVL.

The gene calls are TRBV7-9 and TRBJ2-3; TRBD2 might be the D (5 bases). CDR3 length: 14 amino acids. CDR1 is SEHNR and CDR2 is FQNEAQ in the germline V gene (reference sequence). Trimming removed 1 base at V and 2 bases at J, with 7 bases between. The CDR3 reads CASSLGGFTDTQYF. In DNA, the CDR3 is TGTGCCAGCAGCTTAGGCGGGTTCACAGATACGCAGTATTTT.

The rearrangement links TRBV19 to TRBJ2-3, with 11 nucleotides matching TRBD2. The CDR3 spans 22 residues. The V gene end was trimmed by 3 bases and the J gene end by 5 bases; junction bases not matched to a gene: 25. The germline gives CDR1 LNHDA, CDR2 SQIVND (reference sequence). The CDR3 protein is CASSITRASNWASGRSVDTQYF. Written as DNA, the CDR3 is TGTGCCAGTAGTATCACTAGGGCGTCTAACTGGGCTAGCGGGAGGTCGGTAGATACGCAGTATTTT.

The chain is built from TRBV30 and TRBJ1-5; TRBD1 is a possible D gene (5 bases). V was shortened by 4 bases and J by 3 bases, with 10 bases between the two germline ends. The CDR3 sequence is 13 residues long. Germline CDR1 and CDR2: GTSNPN and SVGIG (reference sequence). The CDR3 DNA is TGTGCCTGGAACAAGGACAACAATCAGCCCCAGCATTTT. Its protein is CAWNKDNNQPQHF.

This clone has a handful of counts. The rearrangement joins TRBV11-3 to TRBJ2-3; 10 nucleotides align to TRBD1. CDR1 and CDR2 (germline): SGHNT, YENEEA. The J segment lost 6 bases and the V segment lost 3 bases, leaving 6 bases of the junction unmatched. The CDR3 consists of 15 residues. CDR3 amino acids: CASSFRDRGSDTQYF. CDR3 coding DNA: TGTGCCAGCAGCTTCCGGGACAGGGGTTCTGATACGCAGTATTTT.

This clone was seen a single time. This chain joins TRBV6-5 and TRBJ1-2, with D perhaps TRBD1 (5 bases). V was shortened by 4 bases and J by 6 bases, with 15 bases between the two germline ends. The germline V gene encodes CDR1 MNHEY and CDR2 SVGAGI. This CDR3 is built from 14 residues. CDR3 sequence: CASSFVQDFDGYTF. CDR3 sequence (DNA): TGTGCCAGCAGTTTCGTACAGGATTTTGATGGCTACACCTTC.

Only one count was recorded for this clone. This sequence joins TRBV2 and TRBJ1-1; 8 bases align to TRBD1. Trimming cost V 6 bases and J 1 base; bases outside gene matches: 13. In germline, CDR1 is SNHLY, CDR2 FYNNEI. The CDR3 loop spans 17 amino acids. CDR3 in amino acids: CASSRELTGEGNTEAFF. The CDR3 bases are TGTGCCAGCAGCCGGGAGTTGACAGGGGAGGGGAACACTGAAGCTTTCTTT.

The gene calls are TRBV7-9 and TRBJ2-1; no clear D gene. The length of the CDR3 is 14 residues. The germline V gene has CDR1 SEHNR and CDR2 FQNEAQ (reference sequence). The V end lost 2 bases, the J end lost 0 bases, and 5 bases lay between the germline ends. CDR3 region: CASSLSSSYNEQFF. CDR3 DNA sequence: TGTGCCAGCAGCTTATCGAGCTCCTACAATGAGCAGTTCTTC.

The V gene is TRBV28, the J gene TRBJ1-3; 7 bases map to TRBD1. CDR1 and CDR2 from the germline V gene are MDHEN and SYDVKM. J was trimmed by 3 bases and V by 7 bases; bases with no gene match: 6. The CDR3 extends over 14 amino acids. The CDR3 sequence: CASTLTGSGNTIYF. The CDR3 bases are TGTGCCAGCACTTTGACAGGGAGTGGAAACACCATATATTTT.

This chain uses TRBV28 with TRBJ1-1; perhaps TRBD1 as D (5 bases). V gave up 3 bases and J gave up 5 bases, with 16 bases separating them. In germline, CDR1 is MDHEN, CDR2 SYDVKM. The CDR3 consists of 15 residues. The CDR3 is CASSLGTSRGTEAFF. The CDR3 coding sequence is TGTGCCAGCAGTTTGGGGACCTCCCGGGGGACTGAAGCTTTCTTT.

This clone has a handful of counts. The rearrangement joins TRBV18 to TRBJ2-7, with 8 bases identical to TRBD1. The CDR3 is 16 amino acids. V shed 2 bases and J 2 bases; nucleotides not matched to a gene: 8. The germline gives CDR1 KGHSH, CDR2 LQKENI. Here the CDR3 reads CASSPGQGSATYEQYF. CDR3 sequence (DNA): TGTGCCAGCTCACCAGGACAGGGATCAGCAACCTACGAGCAGTACTTC.